These T cell receptor beta chains were read from a single sample in a study of T cells in Graves' hyperthyroidism and ophthalmopathy. TCRdb re-analysed the multiplex PCR reads in MiXCR, keeping a single row per CDR3 protein. The sample lists about 360,000 distinct CDR3 sequences, about 15% occurring once. Sequencing was done on a sample of blood. Source of these receptors: a woman in her late teens or twenties with Graves' hyperthyroidism that later progressed to Graves' ophthalmopathy. Both conserved end residues are part of each CDR3. A D gene is named only where the DNA matches it firmly. Size is omitted from some rows. Given values are once, few, many or a class for expanded clones.

TRBV7-3	TRBJ2-1	TRBD1	.	TGTGCCAGCAGCTCCGACAGGGGGGAATACAATGAGCAGTTCTTC	CASSSDRGEYNEQFF
TRBV28	TRBJ2-3	TRBD2	many	TGTGCCAGCAGTTTACTGGGACTAGCGACTCAAAATACGCAGTATTTT	CASSLLGLATQNTQYF
TRBV5-6	TRBJ1-6	.	.	TGTGCCAGCAGCTTCTCGACAGGTGCCGTACCCCTCCACTTT	CASSFSTGAVPLHF
TRBV12-3/TRBV12-4	TRBJ1-4	.	many	TGTGCCAGCAGCACAAGAGGGGCTAATGAAAAACTGTTTTTT	CASSTRGANEKLFF
TRBV25-1	TRBJ2-2	TRBD1	few	TGTGCCAGCAGTGACCCGGGACAGGGGGCCGCCGGGGAGCTGTTTTTT	CASSDPGQGAAGELFF
TRBV20-1	TRBJ1-6	.	.	TGCAGTGCTAGCCGTTTGAATTCACCCCTCCACTTT	CSASRLNSPLHF
TRBV28	TRBJ1-1	.	many	TGTGCCAGCATGGTAGGCTTGAACACTGAAGCTTTCTTT	CASMVGLNTEAFF
TRBV5-5	TRBJ2-1	TRBD2	many	TGTGCCAGCAGCGCGGGACTAGCGGGAGTCTATGAGCAGTTCTTC	CASSAGLAGVYEQFF
TRBV12-3/TRBV12-4	TRBJ2-7	TRBD2	many	TGTGCCAGCAGTCTAGCGGGAGGGCCTCACGAGCAGTACTTC	CASSLAGGPHEQYF
TRBV30	TRBJ2-1	TRBD2	.	TGTGCCTGGAGTCCAGGCGGGAGACATGAGCAGTTCTTC	CAWSPGGRHEQFF
TRBV12-3/TRBV12-4	TRBJ2-3	TRBD1	many	TGTGCCAGCAGTTCCCCAGGACAGGGGGGAGGAGATACGCAGTATTTT	CASSSPGQGGGDTQYF
TRBV11-2	TRBJ2-5	TRBD1	many	TGTGCCAGCAGCTTCCGAGGGGACAGGGGCTTGAAAGAGACCCAGTACTTC	CASSFRGDRGLKETQYF
TRBV19	TRBJ1-1	TRBD1	.	TGTGCCACTTCCCAGGGGGCGGCGAACACTGAAGCTTTCTTT	CATSQGAANTEAFF
TRBV28	TRBJ1-5	.	.	TGTGCCAGCAGTTTCCACGACGGGGATCAGCCCCAGCATTTT	CASSFHDGDQPQHF
TRBV7-2	TRBJ2-7	.	many	TGTGCCAGCAGCTACACCGGGGCGATCCCCTCCTACGAGCAGTACTTC	CASSYTGAIPSYEQYF
TRBV3-1	TRBJ1-2	.	few	TGTGCCAGCAGCCCAGTTATCGGGGGGCGCGGCTATGGCCACACCTTC	CASSPVIGGRGYGHTF
TRBV20-1	TRBJ2-1	TRBD2	many	TGCAGTGCTAGCGGGACTAGCATCCATGAGCAGTTCTTC	CSASGTSIHEQFF
TRBV12-3/TRBV12-4	TRBJ2-7	.	many	TGTGCCAGCAGTCGGACAGGGGCTAGCGGGTACGAGCAGTACTTC	CASSRTGASGYEQYF
TRBV6-5	TRBJ2-5	.	many	TGTGCCAGCAGTTACGCTGGGGGCTACCAAGAGACCCAGTACTTC	CASSYAGGYQETQYF
TRBV3-1	TRBJ2-5	.	many	TGTGCCAGCAGCCAAGTGGGACTCCAAGAGACCCAGTACTTC	CASSQVGLQETQYF
TRBV2	TRBJ2-6	.	.	TGTGCCAGCAGTTTACTTTCCGCGAGCTCTGGGGCCAACGTCCTGACTTTC	CASSLLSASSGANVLTF
TRBV20-1	TRBJ2-3	TRBD2	many	TGCAGTGCCGGGCTAGCGGGAGGGCCGACAGATACGCAGTATTTT	CSAGLAGGPTDTQYF
TRBV5-1	TRBJ1-5	.	.	TGCGCCAGCAGCGTGGCTGGGGGGCCTCAGCCCCAGCATTTT	CASSVAGGPQPQHF
TRBV10-3	TRBJ2-7	.	.	TGTGCCACCGCGGGCTACGAGCAGTACTTC	CATAGYEQYF
TRBV28	TRBJ1-1	.	many	TGTGCCAGCACTCTAGACTCAGTCCCGGCCACTGAAGCTTTCTTT	CASTLDSVPATEAFF